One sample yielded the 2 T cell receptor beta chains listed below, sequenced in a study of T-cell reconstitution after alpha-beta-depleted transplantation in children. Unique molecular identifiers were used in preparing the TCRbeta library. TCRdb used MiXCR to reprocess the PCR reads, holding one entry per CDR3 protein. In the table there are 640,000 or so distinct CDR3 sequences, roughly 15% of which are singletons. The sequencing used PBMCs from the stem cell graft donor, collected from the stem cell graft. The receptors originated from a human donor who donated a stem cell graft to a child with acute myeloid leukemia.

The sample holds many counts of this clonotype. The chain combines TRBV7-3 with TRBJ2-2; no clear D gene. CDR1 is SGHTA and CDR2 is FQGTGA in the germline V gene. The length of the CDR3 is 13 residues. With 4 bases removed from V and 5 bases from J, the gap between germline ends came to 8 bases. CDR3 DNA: TGTGCCAGCAGCTCGGGCTGGACCGGGGAGCTGTTTTTT. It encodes CASSSGWTGELFF.

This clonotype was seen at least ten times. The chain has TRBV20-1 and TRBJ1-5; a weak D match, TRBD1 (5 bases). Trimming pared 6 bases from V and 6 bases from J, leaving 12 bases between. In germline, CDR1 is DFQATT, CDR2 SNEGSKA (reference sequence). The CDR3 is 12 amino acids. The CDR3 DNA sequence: TGCAGTGCCTACATGGGGGGTCAGCCCCAGCATTTT. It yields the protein CSAYMGGQPQHF.